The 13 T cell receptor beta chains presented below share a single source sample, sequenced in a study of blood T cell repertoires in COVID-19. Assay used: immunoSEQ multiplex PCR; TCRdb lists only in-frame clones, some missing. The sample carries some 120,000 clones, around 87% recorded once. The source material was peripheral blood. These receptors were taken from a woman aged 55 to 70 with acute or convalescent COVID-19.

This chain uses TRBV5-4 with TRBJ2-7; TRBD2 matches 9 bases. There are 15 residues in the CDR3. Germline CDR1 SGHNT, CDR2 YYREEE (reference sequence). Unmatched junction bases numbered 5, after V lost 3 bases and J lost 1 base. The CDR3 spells CASSSGLAPSYEQYF. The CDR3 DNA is TGTGCCAGCAGCTCGGGACTAGCTCCATCCTACGAGCAGTACTTC.

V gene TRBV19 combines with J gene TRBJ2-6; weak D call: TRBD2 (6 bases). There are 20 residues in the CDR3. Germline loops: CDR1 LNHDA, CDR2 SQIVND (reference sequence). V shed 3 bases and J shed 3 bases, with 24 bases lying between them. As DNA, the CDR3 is TGTGCCAGTAGTATTGGGATCGCTCGATCTCGGGGAGGTGGGGCCAACGTCCTGACTTTC. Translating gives CASSIGIARSRGGGANVLTF.

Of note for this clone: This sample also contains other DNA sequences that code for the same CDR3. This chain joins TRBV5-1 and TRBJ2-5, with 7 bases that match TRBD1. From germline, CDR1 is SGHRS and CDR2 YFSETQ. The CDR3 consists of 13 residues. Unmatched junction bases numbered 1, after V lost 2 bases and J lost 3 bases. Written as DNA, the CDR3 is TGCGCCAGCAGCTTAACAGGGGAAGAGACCCAGTACTTC. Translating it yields CASSLTGEETQYF.

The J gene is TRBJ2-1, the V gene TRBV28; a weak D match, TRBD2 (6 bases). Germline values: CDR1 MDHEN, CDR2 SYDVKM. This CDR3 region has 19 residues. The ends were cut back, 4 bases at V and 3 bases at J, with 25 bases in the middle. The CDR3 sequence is CASSSNTRREKGHYNEQFF. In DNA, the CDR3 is TGTGCCAGCAGTTCTAACACGCGGAGGGAGAAGGGGCACTACAATGAGCAGTTCTTC.

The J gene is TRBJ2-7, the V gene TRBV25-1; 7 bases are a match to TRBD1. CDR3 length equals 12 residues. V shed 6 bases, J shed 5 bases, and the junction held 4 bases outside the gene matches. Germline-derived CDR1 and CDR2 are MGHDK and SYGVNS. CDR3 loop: CASRDREHEQYF. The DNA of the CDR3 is TGTGCCAGCAGAGACAGGGAGCACGAGCAGTACTTC.

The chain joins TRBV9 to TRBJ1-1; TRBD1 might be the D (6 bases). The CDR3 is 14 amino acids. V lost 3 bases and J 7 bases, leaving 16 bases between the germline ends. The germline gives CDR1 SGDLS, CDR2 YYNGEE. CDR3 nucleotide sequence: TGTGCCAGCAGCGCTGGAGCAGGGGTCGGTGAAGCTTTCTTT. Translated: CASSAGAGVGEAFF.

The CDR3 DNA sequence: TGTGCCAGCAGCTTAACGGGGGGGCTGAACACTGAAGCTTTCTTT. Its protein is CASSLTGGLNTEAFF. The chain uses TRBV7-9 and TRBJ1-1, with TRBD1 as a possible D gene (6 bases). The CDR3 is 15 residues long. CDR1 and CDR2 (germline): SEHNR, FQNEAQ (reference sequence). Trimming pared 2 bases from V and 0 bases from J, leaving 10 bases between. Based on the CDR3 plus reference TRBV7-9 and TRBJ1-1, the full variable domain is DTGVSQNPRHKITKRGQNVTFRCDPISEHNRLYWYRQTLGQGPEFLTYFQNEAQLEKSRLLSDRFSAERPKGSFSTLEIQRTEQGDSAMYLCASSLTGGLNTEAFFGQGTRLTVV.

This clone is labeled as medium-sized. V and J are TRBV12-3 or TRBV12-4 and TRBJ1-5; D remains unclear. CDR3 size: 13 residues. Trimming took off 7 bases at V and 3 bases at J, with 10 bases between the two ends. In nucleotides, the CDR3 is TGTGCCAGCACACCCGACTTCAATCAGCCCCAGCATTTT. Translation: CASTPDFNQPQHF.

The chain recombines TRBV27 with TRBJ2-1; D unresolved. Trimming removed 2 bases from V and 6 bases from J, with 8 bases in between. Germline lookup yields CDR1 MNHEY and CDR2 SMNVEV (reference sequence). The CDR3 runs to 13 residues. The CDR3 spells CASSLLDRNEQFF. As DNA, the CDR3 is TGTGCCAGCAGTTTACTAGATCGCAATGAGCAGTTCTTC.

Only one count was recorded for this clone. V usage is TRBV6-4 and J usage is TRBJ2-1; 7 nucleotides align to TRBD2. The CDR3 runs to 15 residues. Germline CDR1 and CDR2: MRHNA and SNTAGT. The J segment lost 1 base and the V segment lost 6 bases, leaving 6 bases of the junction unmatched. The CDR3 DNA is TGTGCCAGCAGCTCTCTGGGGGGGTCCTACAATGAGCAGTTCTTC. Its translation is CASSSLGGSYNEQFF.

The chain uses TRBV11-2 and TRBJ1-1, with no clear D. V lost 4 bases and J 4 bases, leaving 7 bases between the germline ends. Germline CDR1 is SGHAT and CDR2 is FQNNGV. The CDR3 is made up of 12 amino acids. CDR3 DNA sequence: TGTGCCAGCAGCTCCCCCGGCACTGAAGCTTTCTTT. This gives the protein CASSSPGTEAFF. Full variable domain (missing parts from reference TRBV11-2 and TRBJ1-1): EAGVAQSPRYKIIEKRQSVAFWCNPISGHATLYWYQQILGQGPKLLIQFQNNGVVDDSQLPKDRFSAERLKGVDSTLKIQPAKLEDSAVYLCASSSPGTEAFFGQGTRLTVV.

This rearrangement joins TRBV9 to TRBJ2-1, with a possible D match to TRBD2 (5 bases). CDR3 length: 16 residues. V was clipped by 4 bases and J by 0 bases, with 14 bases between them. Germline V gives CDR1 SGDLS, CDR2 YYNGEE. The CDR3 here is CASSSPPAASYNEQFF. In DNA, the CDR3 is TGTGCCAGCAGCTCCCCCCCAGCGGCCTCCTACAATGAGCAGTTCTTC.

DNA for the CDR3: TGTGCCAGCAGTGAAGCGCTGGGTAGCGGGAGGGTCACCGGGGAGCTGTTTTTT. Its protein product is CASSEALGSGRVTGELFF. The rearrangement uses TRBV2 and TRBJ2-2, with TRBD2 identical over 11 bases. Germline CDR1 reads SNHLY; CDR2 reads FYNNEI. The CDR3 length is 18 residues. V lost 0 bases, J lost 4 bases, and 7 bases stayed unmatched.